These 29 T cell receptor beta chains originate from one sample sequenced in a study of blood T cell repertoires in COVID-19. TCRdb's table, derived via immunoSEQ multiplex PCR, lists solely in-frame clones and lacks some. The sample contains tens of thousands of clones, about 82% of which appear only once. The sequenced sample consisted of peripheral blood. These receptor sequences come from a man between 50 and 59 years old with acute or convalescent COVID-19.

The rearrangement uses TRBV18 and TRBJ1-5, with a tentative D call TRBD1 (5 bases). Per germline, CDR1 KGHSH and CDR2 LQKENI. CDR3 length equals 15 residues. V lost 3 bases to trimming and J lost 5 bases, with 14 bases between them. CDR3 protein: CASSPRGERDQPQHF. CDR3 coding DNA: TGTGCCAGCTCACCCCGGGGGGAGAGGGATCAGCCCCAGCATTTT.

V gene TRBV2 combines with J gene TRBJ1-3; D is uncertain. This CDR3 contains 16 residues. CDR1 and CDR2 (germline): SNHLY, FYNNEI. The ends were cut back, 1 base at V and 0 bases at J, with 10 bases in the middle. In DNA form, the CDR3 reads TGTGCCAGCAGTGAAGTTTCCGGGAGCTCTGGAAACACCATATATTTT. Its protein product is CASSEVSGSSGNTIYF.

The V call is TRBV28, the J call TRBJ2-7; possible D gene TRBD1, 5 bases. The CDR3 totals 12 residues. Trimming stripped 6 bases from V and 4 bases from J, with 10 bases between. Germline V lookup: CDR1 MDHEN, CDR2 SYDVKM. For the CDR3, the DNA is TGTGCCAGCAGCCTCAGGGTTTACGAGCAGTACTTC. It yields the protein CASSLRVYEQYF.

The rearrangement uses TRBV9 and TRBJ2-7; TRBD1 agrees at 7 bases. The germline V gene has CDR1 SGDLS and CDR2 YYNGEE. CDR3 length: 15 amino acids. Trimming at V came to 0 bases and at J to 0 bases, leaving 3 bases not matched to a gene. Written as DNA, the CDR3 is TGTGCCAGCAGCGTAGGGGGGACAGACTCCTACGAGCAGTACTTC. Protein sequence: CASSVGGTDSYEQYF.

V usage is TRBV19 and J usage is TRBJ1-2; TRBD1 is a possible D gene (5 bases). This CDR3 has 16 residues. Germline CDR1 LNHDA, CDR2 SQIVND (reference sequence). V lost 6 bases and J 3 bases, leaving 20 bases between the germline ends. Here the CDR3 reads CASRHTSRGVDYGYTF. The CDR3 DNA follows: TGTGCCAGTAGACATACCTCTCGGGGGGTCGACTATGGCTACACCTTC.

The V gene is TRBV27, the J gene TRBJ2-7; 13 bases are shared with TRBD2. Germline V lookup: CDR1 MNHEY, CDR2 SMNVEV (reference sequence). Trimming at V came to 1 base and at J to 1 base, leaving 4 bases not matched to a gene. This CDR3 region has 17 residues. This chain's CDR3 is CASSLYGTSGASYEQYF. DNA of the CDR3: TGTGCCAGCAGTTTATACGGGACTAGCGGGGCGTCCTACGAGCAGTACTTC.

The rearrangement links TRBV7-3 to TRBJ2-2; unclear D gene. This CDR3 region has 12 residues. The V gene lost 5 bases and the J gene lost 8 bases, with 9 bases spanning the gap. Germline assignment: CDR1 SGHTA and CDR2 FQGTGA. The CDR3 here is CASSPSEGELFF. The CDR3 nucleotides read TGTGCCAGCAGCCCCTCAGAAGGGGAGCTGTTTTTT. Full variable domain (remainder filled in from reference TRBV7-3 and TRBJ2-2): GAGVSQTPSNKVTEKGKYVELRCDPISGHTALYWYRQSLGQGPEFLIYFQGTGAADDSGLPNDRFFAVRPEGSVSTLKIQRTERGDSAVYLCASSPSEGELFFGEGSRLTVL.

The chain recombines TRBV3-1 (or the pseudogene TRBV3-2) with TRBJ2-5; no clear D. This CDR3 is 12 amino acids long. CDR1 is LGHDT, CDR2 YNNKEL, per germline (reference sequence). V lost 3 bases to trimming and J lost 4 bases, with 6 bases between them. Here the CDR3 DNA reads TGTGCCAGCAGCCACCCCGGAGAGACCCAGTACTTC. Residues: CASSHPGETQYF.

The chain carries TRBV2 and TRBJ2-2; no reliable D call. Trimming pared 8 bases from V and 2 bases from J, leaving 15 bases between. Germline V CDR1 and CDR2: SNHLY, FYNNEI. This CDR3 is built from 15 residues. DNA of the CDR3: TGTGCCAGCTTCTGGCAACAGTTTAACACCGGGGAGCTGTTTTTT. It encodes CASFWQQFNTGELFF.

The chain links TRBV2 to TRBJ2-1, with 13 bases that match TRBD2. With 5 bases clipped from V and 7 bases from J, the junction kept 11 bases outside the gene matches. The germline gives CDR1 SNHLY, CDR2 FYNNEI. The CDR3 totals 17 residues. CDR3 nucleotide sequence: TGTGCCAGCAGTCGCACTAGCGGGAGGGCCCCTCGGAATGAGCAGTTCTTC. This encodes CASSRTSGRAPRNEQFF. Filled out from reference TRBV2 and TRBJ2-1, the complete variable domain reads EPEVTQTPSHQVTQMGQEVILRCVPISNHLYFYWYRQILGQKVEFLVSFYNNEISEKSEIFDDQFSVERPDGSNFTLKIRSTKLEDSAMYFCASSRTSGRAPRNEQFFGPGTRLTVL.

The chain combines TRBV6-1 with TRBJ2-3; 9 bases agree with TRBD2. J gave up 5 bases and V 2 bases, and 11 bases lay outside the gene matches. CDR3 size: 17 residues. The germline gives CDR1 MNHNS, CDR2 SASEGT. This CDR3 reads CASSEFPSGIGVDTQYF. The CDR3 DNA follows: TGTGCCAGCAGTGAATTCCCTAGCGGGATCGGGGTAGATACGCAGTATTTT.

V and J are TRBV7-9 and TRBJ2-7, with 8 bases lining up with TRBD1. V shed 4 bases and J 11 bases; nucleotides not matched to a gene: 19. The CDR3 spans 16 residues. Germline loops: CDR1 SEHNR, CDR2 FQNEAQ (reference sequence). CDR3 protein: CASSYPRGLPSLGEYF. The CDR3 DNA reads TGTGCCAGCAGCTATCCCAGGGGGCTACCGTCCCTTGGGGAGTACTTC.

This chain joins TRBV6-4 and TRBJ2-3; weak D call: TRBD2 (6 bases). V was trimmed by 3 bases and J by 0 bases, leaving 10 bases between them. Germline V CDR1 and CDR2: MRHNA, SNTAGT. This CDR3 region has 15 residues. Here the CDR3 DNA reads TGTGCCAGCAGTGAAACAGCGGGCAGCACAGATACGCAGTATTTT. It translates to CASSETAGSTDTQYF.

This chain uses TRBV6-6 with TRBJ1-4; weak D call: TRBD1 (5 bases). Trimming stripped 8 bases from V and 0 bases from J, with 13 bases between. The CDR3 contains 15 residues. From germline, CDR1 is MNHNY and CDR2 SVGAGI (reference sequence). CDR3 nucleotide sequence: TGTGCCAGCCTGCCAGGGCCGTCAACTAATGAAAAACTGTTTTTT. This translates into CASLPGPSTNEKLFF.

V usage is TRBV7-3 and J usage is TRBJ2-1; TRBD1 might be the D (5 bases). CDR1 is SGHTA, CDR2 FQGTGA, per germline. V was pared by 2 bases and J by 3 bases, with 14 bases between. There are 16 residues in the CDR3. CDR3 loop: CASSLEGAGNYNEQFF. CDR3 DNA: TGTGCCAGCAGCTTAGAAGGGGCCGGCAACTACAATGAGCAGTTCTTC. Together with reference TRBV7-3 and TRBJ2-1, the CDR3 gives the full variable domain: GAGVSQTPSNKVTEKGKYVELRCDPISGHTALYWYRQSLGQGPEFLIYFQGTGAADDSGLPNDRFFAVRPEGSVSTLKIQRTERGDSAVYLCASSLEGAGNYNEQFFGPGTRLTVL.

The chain uses TRBV5-1 and TRBJ2-2; tentative D call: TRBD2 (6 bases). Trimming shortened V by 0 bases and J by 4 bases, and 10 bases separated the two germline ends. This CDR3 spans 15 amino acids. CDR1 is SGHRS, CDR2 YFSETQ, per germline. In nucleotides, the CDR3 is TGCGCCAGCAGCTTGGGGGCGGGAAGCACCGGGGAGCTGTTTTTT. Its protein product is CASSLGAGSTGELFF. Filled out from reference TRBV5-1 and TRBJ2-2, the complete variable domain reads KAGVTQTPRYLIKTRGQQVTLSCSPISGHRSVSWYQQTPGQGLQFLFEYFSETQRNKGNFPGRFSGRQFSNSRSEMNVSTLELGDSALYLCASSLGAGSTGELFFGEGSRLTVL.

This chain connects TRBV19 to TRBJ2-1; no definite D call. Germline V CDR1 and CDR2: LNHDA, SQIVND (reference sequence). V was trimmed by 1 base and J by 4 bases, leaving 11 bases between them. This CDR3 spans 15 amino acids. CDR3 nucleotides: TGTGCCAGTAGTATAGGGAGTGCTCCATACAATGAGCAGTTCTTC. Its translation is CASSIGSAPYNEQFF.

This clone was recorded only once. The chain joins TRBV6-6 to TRBJ2-4; no clear D gene. The CDR3 length is 14 residues. The germline CDR1 and CDR2 sequences are MNHNY and SVGAGI (reference sequence). Between the trimmed V and J ends, which lost 7 bases and 3 bases, there was a span of 13 bases. CDR3 DNA sequence: TGTGCCAGCATCTCACAGACGCGCAAAAACATTCAGTACTTC. Protein: CASISQTRKNIQYF.

The chain recombines TRBV5-6 with TRBJ2-1; possible D gene TRBD1, 6 bases. The CDR3 loop spans 13 amino acids. From germline, CDR1 is SGHDT and CDR2 YYEEEE. The ends were cut back, 7 bases at V and 12 bases at J, with 20 bases in the middle. The CDR3, as DNA: TGTGCCAGCGGGACACTTCCCCTCGTTGTGCAGTTCTTC. Translated, it gives CASGTLPLVVQFF.

This chain links TRBV2 with TRBJ1-6; no clear D gene. The CDR3 has 15 amino acids. In germline, CDR1 is SNHLY, CDR2 FYNNEI. V gave up 6 bases and J gave up 6 bases, with 15 bases separating them. CDR3 nucleotides: TGTGCCAGCAGGAAAAACCCGGGATCTAATTCACCCCTCCACTTT. Its protein is CASRKNPGSNSPLHF.

The V and J genes are TRBV27 and TRBJ2-7, with D maybe TRBD2 (5 bases). The CDR3 spans 13 residues. The germline CDR1 and CDR2 sequences are MNHEY and SMNVEV (reference sequence). The V end was cut by 5 bases, the J end by 3 bases, with 11 bases between. CDR3 region: CASSPTGNYEQYF. The CDR3 DNA reads TGTGCCAGCAGTCCAACGGGGAACTACGAGCAGTACTTC.

The rearrangement links TRBV5-1 to TRBJ2-3, with TRBD2 matching 9 bases. Germline CDR1 SGHRS, CDR2 YFSETQ. The CDR3 covers 15 residues. V was clipped by 3 bases and J by 6 bases; unmatched bases: 8. CDR3: CASSSIAGVGDTQYF. The CDR3 DNA follows: TGCGCCAGCAGCTCAATAGCGGGAGTCGGTGATACGCAGTATTTT.

The chain employs TRBV7-9 and TRBJ2-7; TRBD1 matches 8 bases. CDR3 length: 14 residues. V trimming: 4 bases; J trimming: 2 bases; junction bases outside the gene matches: 4. The germline V gene encodes CDR1 SEHNR and CDR2 FQNEAQ (reference sequence). The CDR3 sequence is CASSSGTGPYEQYF. In nucleotides, the CDR3 is TGTGCCAGCAGCTCCGGGACAGGACCCTACGAGCAGTACTTC.

The V and J genes are TRBV13 and TRBJ2-1, with 12 nucleotides matching TRBD1. The V and J ends lost 5 bases and 8 bases, in that order; junction bases with no gene match: 10. The CDR3 extends over 16 amino acids. CDR1 is PRHDT and CDR2 is FYEKMQ in the germline V gene (reference sequence). CDR3 DNA sequence: TGTGCCAGCAGCCCTCCCGGGACAGGGGGCTGGGATGAGCAGTTCTTC. It codes for CASSPPGTGGWDEQFF.

V and J are TRBV21-1 and TRBJ1-6; the table calls TRBD1, which could not be checked here. TRBV21-1 has pseudogene status. This CDR3 spans 20 amino acids. Here the CDR3 DNA reads TGTGCCAGCAGCAAAGACAAAGGGGTAGACAGGTCCCACTATAATTCACCCCTCCACTTT. It translates to CASSKDKGVDRSHYNSPLHF.

The CDR3 sequence is CASSLAYQGEAEKLFF. In nucleotides, the CDR3 is TGTGCCAGCAGCTTAGCGTATCAGGGGGAGGCCGAAAAACTGTTTTTT. The V gene is TRBV7-9, the J gene TRBJ1-4; TRBD1 matches 7 bases. Per the germline V gene, CDR1 is SEHNR and CDR2 is FQNEAQ (reference sequence). V trimming: 0 bases; J trimming: 8 bases; junction bases outside the gene matches: 9. The CDR3 runs to 16 residues.

CDR3 sequence: CASSPRTDSSGYTF. DNA of the CDR3: TGTGCCAGCAGCCCCCGGACGGACTCCTCGGGCTACACCTTC. This rearrangement joins TRBV9 to TRBJ1-2, with D unresolved. V was shortened by 4 bases and J by 8 bases, with 18 bases between the two germline ends. Germline CDR1 is SGDLS and CDR2 is YYNGEE. This CDR3 comprises 14 residues.

The V and J genes are TRBV18 and TRBJ2-3, with 13 bases lining up with TRBD2. The CDR3 contains 17 residues. The V gene's germline CDR1 is KGHSH and CDR2 LQKENI. The junction had 6 bases not matched to a gene; V was cut back by 5 bases and J by 1 base. CDR3 sequence: CASSGGLAGLRTDTQYF. The CDR3 DNA is TGTGCCAGCTCAGGGGGACTAGCGGGGCTTCGCACAGATACGCAGTATTTT.

The chain has TRBV3-1 (or the pseudogene TRBV3-2) and TRBJ2-7, with D perhaps TRBD2 (5 bases). The CDR3 has 15 residues. V lost 0 bases, J lost 6 bases, and 15 bases lay in between. The germline V gene has CDR1 LGHDT and CDR2 YNNKEL (reference sequence). The DNA for the CDR3 is TGTGCCAGCAGCCAAGAAGGACTCCTGCTGGGCGAGCAGTACTTC. Translated: CASSQEGLLLGEQYF.